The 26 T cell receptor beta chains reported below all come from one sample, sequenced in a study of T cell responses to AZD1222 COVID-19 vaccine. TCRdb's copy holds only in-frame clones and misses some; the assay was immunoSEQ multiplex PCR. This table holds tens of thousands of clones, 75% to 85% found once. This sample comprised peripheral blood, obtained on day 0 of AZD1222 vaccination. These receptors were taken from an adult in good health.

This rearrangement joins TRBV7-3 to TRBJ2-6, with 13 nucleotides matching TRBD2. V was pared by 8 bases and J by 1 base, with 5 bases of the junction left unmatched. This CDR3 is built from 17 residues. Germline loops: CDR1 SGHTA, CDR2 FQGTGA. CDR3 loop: CASAPGLAGSGANVLTF. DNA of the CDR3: TGTGCCAGCGCCCCGGGACTAGCGGGATCTGGGGCCAACGTCCTGACTTTC.

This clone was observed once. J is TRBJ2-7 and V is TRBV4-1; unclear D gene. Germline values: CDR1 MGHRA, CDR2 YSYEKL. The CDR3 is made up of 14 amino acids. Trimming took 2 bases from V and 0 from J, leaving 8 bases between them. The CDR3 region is CASSQTQSSYEQYF. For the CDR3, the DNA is TGCGCCAGCAGCCAAACGCAGAGCTCCTACGAGCAGTACTTC.

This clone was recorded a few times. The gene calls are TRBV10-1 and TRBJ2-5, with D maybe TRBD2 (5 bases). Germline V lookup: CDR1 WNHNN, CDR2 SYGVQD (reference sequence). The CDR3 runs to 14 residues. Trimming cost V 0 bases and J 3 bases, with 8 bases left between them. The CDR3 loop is CASSESTGKETQYF. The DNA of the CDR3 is TGCGCCAGCAGTGAGTCCACGGGAAAAGAGACCCAGTACTTC.

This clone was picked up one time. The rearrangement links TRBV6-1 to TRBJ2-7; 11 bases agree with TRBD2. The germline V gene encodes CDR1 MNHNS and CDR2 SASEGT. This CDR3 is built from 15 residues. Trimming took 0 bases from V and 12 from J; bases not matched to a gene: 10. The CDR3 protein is CASSEAPGLAATTYF. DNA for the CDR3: TGTGCCAGCAGTGAAGCCCCGGGACTAGCGGCCACGACGTACTTC.

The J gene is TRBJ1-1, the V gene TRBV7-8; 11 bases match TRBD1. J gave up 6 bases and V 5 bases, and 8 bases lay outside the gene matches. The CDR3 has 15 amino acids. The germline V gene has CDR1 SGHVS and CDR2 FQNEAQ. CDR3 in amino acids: CASSLGTGGVSEAFF. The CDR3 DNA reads TGTGCCAGCAGCCTAGGGACAGGGGGTGTGTCTGAAGCTTTCTTT. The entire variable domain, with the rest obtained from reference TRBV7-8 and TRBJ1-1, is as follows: GAGVSQSPRYKVAKRGQDVALRCDPISGHVSLFWYQQALGQGPEFLTYFQNEAQLDKSGLPSDRFFAERPEGSVSTLKIQRTQQEDSAVYLCASSLGTGGVSEAFFGQGTRLTVV.

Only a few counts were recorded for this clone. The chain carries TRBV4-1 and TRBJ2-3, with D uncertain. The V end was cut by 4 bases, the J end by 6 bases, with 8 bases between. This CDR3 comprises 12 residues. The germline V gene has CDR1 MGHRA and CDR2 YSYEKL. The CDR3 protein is CASSPRGDTQYF. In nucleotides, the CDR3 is TGCGCCAGCAGCCCCCGAGGCGATACGCAGTATTTT.

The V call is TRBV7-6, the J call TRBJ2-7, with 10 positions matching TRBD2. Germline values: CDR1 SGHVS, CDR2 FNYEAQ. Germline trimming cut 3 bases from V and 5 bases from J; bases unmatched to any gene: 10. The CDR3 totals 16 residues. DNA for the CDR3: TGTGCCAGCAGCTTGGGGCTAGCGGGGGCCGGAGACGAGCAGTACTTC. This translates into CASSLGLAGAGDEQYF.

The CDR3 here is CASSYSVSSGNTIYF. For the CDR3, the DNA is TGTGCCAGCAGTTACTCTGTCAGCTCTGGAAACACCATATATTTT. The rearrangement links TRBV6-5 to TRBJ1-3; D unresolved. Germline CDR1 and CDR2: MNHEY and SVGAGI. There are 15 residues in the CDR3. V lost 0 bases and J lost 0, with 6 bases in between.

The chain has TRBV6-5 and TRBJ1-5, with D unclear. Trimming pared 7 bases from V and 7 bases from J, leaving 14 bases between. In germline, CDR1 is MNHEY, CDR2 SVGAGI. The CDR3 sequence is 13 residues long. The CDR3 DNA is TGTGCCAGCAACCGGGCCGAGGAGCAGCCCCAGCATTTT. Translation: CASNRAEEQPQHF.

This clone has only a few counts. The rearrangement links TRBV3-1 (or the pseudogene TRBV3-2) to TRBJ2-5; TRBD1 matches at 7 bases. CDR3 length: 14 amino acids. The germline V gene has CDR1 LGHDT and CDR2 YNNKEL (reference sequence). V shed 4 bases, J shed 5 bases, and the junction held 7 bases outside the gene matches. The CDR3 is CASSPQGVRETQYF. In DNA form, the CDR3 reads TGTGCCAGCAGCCCTCAGGGGGTCCGGGAGACCCAGTACTTC.

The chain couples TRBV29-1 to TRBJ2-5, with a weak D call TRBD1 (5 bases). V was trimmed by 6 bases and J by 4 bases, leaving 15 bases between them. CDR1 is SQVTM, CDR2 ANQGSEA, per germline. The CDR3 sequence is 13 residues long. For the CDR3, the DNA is TGCAGCGTCCGACAGACCCTGGGAGAGACCCAGTACTTC. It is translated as CSVRQTLGETQYF.

The CDR3 reads CASSLDRNTGELFF. In DNA form, the CDR3 reads TGTGCCAGCAGCCTTGACAGGAACACCGGGGAGCTGTTTTTT. The chain recombines TRBV11-2 with TRBJ2-2; D might be TRBD1 (5 bases). Deletions cut 5 bases from V and 1 base from J, with 8 bases between. Germline CDR1 SGHAT, CDR2 FQNNGV. There are 14 residues in the CDR3.

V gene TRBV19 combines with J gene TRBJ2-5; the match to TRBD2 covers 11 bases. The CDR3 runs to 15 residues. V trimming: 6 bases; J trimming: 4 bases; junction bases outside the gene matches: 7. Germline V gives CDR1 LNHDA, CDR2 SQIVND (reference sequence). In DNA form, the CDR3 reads TGTGCCAGTAGGACTAGCGGGACCTCTCGAGAGACCCAGTACTTC. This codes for CASRTSGTSRETQYF.

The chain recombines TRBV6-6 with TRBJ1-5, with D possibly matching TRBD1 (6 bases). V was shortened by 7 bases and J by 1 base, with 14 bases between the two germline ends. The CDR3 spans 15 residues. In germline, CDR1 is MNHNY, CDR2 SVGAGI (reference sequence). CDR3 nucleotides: TGTGCCAGCATCGAAGGACAGTCAAGCAATCAGCCCCAGCATTTT. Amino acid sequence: CASIEGQSSNQPQHF.

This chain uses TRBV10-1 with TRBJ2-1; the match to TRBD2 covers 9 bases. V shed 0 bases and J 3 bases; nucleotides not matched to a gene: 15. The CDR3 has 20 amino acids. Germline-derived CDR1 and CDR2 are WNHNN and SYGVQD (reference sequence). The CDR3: CASSESSGRVSGGSYNEQFF. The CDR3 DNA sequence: TGCGCCAGCAGTGAGTCTTCCGGACGTGTTAGCGGGGGAAGCTACAATGAGCAGTTCTTC.

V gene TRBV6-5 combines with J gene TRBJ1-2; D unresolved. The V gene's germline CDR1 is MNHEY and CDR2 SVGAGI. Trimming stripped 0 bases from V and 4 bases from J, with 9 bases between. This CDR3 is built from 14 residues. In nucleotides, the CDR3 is TGTGCCAGCAGTTACTCGATGGCGGTCTATGGCTACACCTTC. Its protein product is CASSYSMAVYGYTF.

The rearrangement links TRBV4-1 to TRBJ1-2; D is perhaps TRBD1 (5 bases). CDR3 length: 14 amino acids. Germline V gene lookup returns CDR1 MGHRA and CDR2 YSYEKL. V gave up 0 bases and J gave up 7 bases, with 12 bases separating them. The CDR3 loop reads CASSQEWGGGGYTF. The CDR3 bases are TGCGCCAGCAGCCAAGAGTGGGGCGGGGGTGGCTACACCTTC.

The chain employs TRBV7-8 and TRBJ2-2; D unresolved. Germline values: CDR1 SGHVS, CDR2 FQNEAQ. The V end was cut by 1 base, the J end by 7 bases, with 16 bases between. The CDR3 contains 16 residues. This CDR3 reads CASSLDSSYLGGELFF. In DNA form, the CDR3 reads TGTGCCAGCAGCTTAGATTCGAGCTACTTAGGCGGGGAGCTGTTTTTT.

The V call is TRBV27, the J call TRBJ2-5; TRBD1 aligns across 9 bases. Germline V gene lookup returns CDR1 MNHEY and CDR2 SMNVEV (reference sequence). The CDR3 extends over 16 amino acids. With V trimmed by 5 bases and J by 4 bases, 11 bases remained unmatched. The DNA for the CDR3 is TGTGCCAGCAGTCGTCGCCAGGACAGGGGCCCAGAGACCCAGTACTTC. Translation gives CASSRRQDRGPETQYF.

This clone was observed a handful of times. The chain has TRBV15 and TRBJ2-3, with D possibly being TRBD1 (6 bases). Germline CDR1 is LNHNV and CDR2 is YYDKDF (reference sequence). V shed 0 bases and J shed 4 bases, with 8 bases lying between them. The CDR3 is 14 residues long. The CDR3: CATSRDRTADTQYF. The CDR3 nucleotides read TGTGCCACCAGCAGAGACCGGACAGCAGATACGCAGTATTTT.

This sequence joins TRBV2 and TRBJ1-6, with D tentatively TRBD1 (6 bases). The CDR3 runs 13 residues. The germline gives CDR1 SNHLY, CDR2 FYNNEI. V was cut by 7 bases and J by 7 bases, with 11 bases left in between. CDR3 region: CASTGTKNSPLHF. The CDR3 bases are TGTGCCAGCACAGGGACAAAAAATTCACCCCTCCACTTT.

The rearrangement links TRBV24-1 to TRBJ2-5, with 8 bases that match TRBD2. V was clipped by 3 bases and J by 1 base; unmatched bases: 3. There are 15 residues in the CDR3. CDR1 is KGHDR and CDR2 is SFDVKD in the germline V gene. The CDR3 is CATSDLTSAQETQYF. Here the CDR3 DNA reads TGTGCCACCAGTGATCTGACTAGCGCCCAAGAGACCCAGTACTTC.

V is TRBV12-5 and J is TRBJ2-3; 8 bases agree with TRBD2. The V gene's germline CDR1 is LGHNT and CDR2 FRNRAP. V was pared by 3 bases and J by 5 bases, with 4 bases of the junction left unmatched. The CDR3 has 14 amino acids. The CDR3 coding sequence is TGTGCTAGTGGTTTTGGACTAGCAGGAGATACGCAGTATTTT. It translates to CASGFGLAGDTQYF.

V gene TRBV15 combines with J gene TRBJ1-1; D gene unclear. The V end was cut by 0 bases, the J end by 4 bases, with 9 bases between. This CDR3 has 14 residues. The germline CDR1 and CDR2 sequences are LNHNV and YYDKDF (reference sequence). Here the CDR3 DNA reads TGTGCCACCAGCAGAGATTCGCCGGGCACTGAAGCTTTCTTT. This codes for CATSRDSPGTEAFF.

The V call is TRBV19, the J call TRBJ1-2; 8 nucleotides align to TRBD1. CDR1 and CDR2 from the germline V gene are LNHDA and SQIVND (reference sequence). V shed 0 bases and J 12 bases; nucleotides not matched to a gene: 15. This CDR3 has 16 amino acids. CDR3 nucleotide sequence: TGTGCCAGTAGTATAGATCTATGGACAGGGCCTTCGGCCCACACCTTC. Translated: CASSIDLWTGPSAHTF.

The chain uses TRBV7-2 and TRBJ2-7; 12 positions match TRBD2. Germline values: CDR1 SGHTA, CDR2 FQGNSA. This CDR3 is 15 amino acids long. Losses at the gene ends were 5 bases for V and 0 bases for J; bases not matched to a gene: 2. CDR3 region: CASSPTSGGSYEQYF. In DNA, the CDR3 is TGTGCCAGCAGCCCGACTAGCGGGGGCTCCTACGAGCAGTACTTC. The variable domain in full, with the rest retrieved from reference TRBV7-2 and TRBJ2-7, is GAGVSQSPSNKVTEKGKDVELRCDPISGHTALYWYRQSLGQGLEFLIYFQGNSAPDKSGLPSDRFSAERTGGSVSTLTIQRTQQEDSAVYLCASSPTSGGSYEQYFGPGTRLTVT.